The present TCR beta chain was sequenced within a study of blood T cell repertoires in COVID-19. For the study at large: COVID-19 samples, acute and convalescent, were from the United States, Italy and Spain.

Using immunoSEQ multiplex PCR, the repertoire was profiled, and TCRdb retains in-frame clones only, with some absent. Here the sample spans about 170,000 clones, over 75% being singletons. The CDR3 length is 19 residues. With 4 bases clipped from V and 1 base from J, the junction kept 19 bases outside the gene matches. Germline CDR1 MGHRA, CDR2 YSYEKL. Recruits, aged roughly 18 to 89 years, lived in about two dozen US areas. Participants reported their clinical history, and cohort assignment relied on those reports. What the recovered Cohort 3 donors had was two negative PCRs, clearance, or symptom resolution.

Specimen: PBMCs or T cells enriched from blood (not recorded which). V gene TRBV4-1 combines with J gene TRBJ2-7, with 7 bases aligning to TRBD1. This receptor was obtained from a woman between 18 and 29 years old who had recovered from COVID-19. The CDR3 reads CASSPRQGEGIVMSYEQYF. CDR3 DNA: TGCGCCAGCAGCCCAAGACAGGGCGAAGGAATTGTTATGTCCTACGAGCAGTACTTC.